This passage covers 8 T cell receptor beta chains from one sample sequenced in a study of blood T cell repertoires in COVID-19. Clones were read by immunoSEQ multiplex PCR, and TCRdb kept only the in-frame ones, dropping some. The sample lists 250,000 to 350,000 clones; roughly 90% were seen once. Sequencing input: peripheral blood. Every receptor here comes from a man younger than 30 with active or convalescent COVID-19.

The V call is TRBV7-7, the J call TRBJ2-1; 9 nucleotides line up with TRBD2. Germline V gene data show CDR1 as SSHAT and CDR2 as FNYEAQ (reference sequence). The CDR3 loop spans 15 amino acids. Germline trimming cut 5 bases from V and 6 bases from J; bases unmatched to any gene: 8. The CDR3 spells CASSPASGGTNEQFF. The CDR3 DNA reads TGTGCCAGCAGCCCGGCCAGCGGGGGGACCAATGAGCAGTTCTTC.

V is TRBV5-1 and J is TRBJ2-2, with a weak D call TRBD2 (6 bases). V shed 4 bases and J shed 2 bases, with 15 bases lying between them. From germline, CDR1 is SGHRS and CDR2 YFSETQ. CDR3 length: 16 residues. As DNA, the CDR3 is TGCGCCAGCAGCCTTGGGACTGAATATAACACCGGGGAGCTGTTTTTT. Its translation is CASSLGTEYNTGELFF. The variable domain in full, with the rest retrieved from reference TRBV5-1 and TRBJ2-2, is KAGVTQTPRYLIKTRGQQVTLSCSPISGHRSVSWYQQTPGQGLQFLFEYFSETQRNKGNFPGRFSGRQFSNSRSEMNVSTLELGDSALYLCASSLGTEYNTGELFFGEGSRLTVL.

The V call is TRBV7-6, the J call TRBJ2-3; TRBD2 matches 12 bases. Germline V gene sequence: CDR1 SGHVS, CDR2 FNYEAQ. Germline trimming cut 6 bases from V and 4 bases from J; bases unmatched to any gene: 8. The CDR3 sequence is 16 residues long. CDR3 nucleotide sequence: TGTGCCAGCAGTTTACTAGCGGGAGGTGGAGCAGATACGCAGTATTTT. Encoded protein: CASSLLAGGGADTQYF.

This clone was detected only once. This chain connects TRBV19 to TRBJ1-1; D gene uncertain. This CDR3 region has 14 residues. The V end was cut by 5 bases, the J end by 5 bases, with 15 bases between. Germline V gene data show CDR1 as LNHDA and CDR2 as SQIVND (reference sequence). The CDR3 sequence: CASSWAGMGTEAFF. CDR3 nucleotides: TGTGCCAGTAGTTGGGCCGGGATGGGGACTGAAGCTTTCTTT.

The chain joins TRBV6-2 or TRBV6-3 to TRBJ1-6; 8 nucleotides match TRBD1. V lost 2 bases to trimming and J lost 9 bases; unmatched junction nucleotides: 6. The CDR3 length is 15 residues. Germline CDR1 reads MNHEY; CDR2 reads SVGEGT. The CDR3 is CASSYHDRGSSPLHF. The DNA of the CDR3 is TGTGCCAGCAGTTACCACGACAGGGGTAGTTCACCCCTCCACTTT.

The table lists this clone with a count of one. The chain carries TRBV28 and TRBJ2-7, with 8 bases matching TRBD1. The V segment lost 1 base and the J segment 3 bases; nucleotides outside the gene matches: 8. The CDR3 spans 16 residues. Germline-derived CDR1 and CDR2 are MDHEN and SYDVKM. The CDR3 DNA sequence: TGTGCCAGCAGTTTATACCCGGGACAGGCCATCTACGAGCAGTACTTC. It is translated as CASSLYPGQAIYEQYF.

This sequence joins TRBV2 and TRBJ1-1, with D possibly being TRBD1 (6 bases). Trimming removed 0 bases from V and 3 bases from J, with 14 bases in between. The CDR3 totals 16 residues. In germline, CDR1 is SNHLY, CDR2 FYNNEI. For the CDR3, the DNA is TGTGCCAGCAGTGAAGCCGGGGGGGGCGCGGACACTGAAGCTTTCTTT. It encodes CASSEAGGGADTEAFF.

V and J are TRBV24-1 and TRBJ2-5; 8 bases are shared with TRBD1. CDR3 length equals 13 residues. Germline trimming cut 7 bases from V and 0 bases from J; bases unmatched to any gene: 0. Germline values: CDR1 KGHDR, CDR2 SFDVKD. The CDR3 loop reads CATRGQDQETQYF. The CDR3 coding sequence is TGTGCCACCAGGGGACAGGACCAAGAGACCCAGTACTTC.